This TCR beta chain was identified during a study of STAT5B mutations in CD4+ large granular lymphocyte leukemia. Study-level information: Healthy donors showed HLA-associated enrichment of the CDR3 'QG' motif.

Libraries were prepared by immunoSEQ multiplex PCR; TCRdb keeps only in-frame clonotypes and omits some of them. The table records roughly 34,000 clones, roughly 81% of them present only once. Material for sequencing was CD4+ T cells from blood buffy coats. This sequence was found in a human donor in good health.

The CDR3 loop reads CASSLGQGGHGELFF. CDR3 DNA: TGTGCCAGCAGCTTGGGACAGGGGGGACACGGGGAGCTGTTTTTT. This chain connects TRBV5-4 to TRBJ2-2; 9 positions agree with TRBD1. CDR1 and CDR2 (germline): SGHNT, YYREEE (reference sequence). V gave up 0 bases and J gave up 7 bases; unmatched junction bases: 4. The CDR3 has 15 amino acids.